Listed here are 27 T cell receptor beta chains from one sample, sequenced in a study of T cells in Graves' hyperthyroidism and ophthalmopathy. Researchers amplified the TCR beta CDR3 regions from RNA transcripts. HTBI primers were the set used in a first-round RT-PCR of the TCR CDR3. A single record per CDR3 protein comes from TCRdb applying MiXCR to the multiplex PCR reads. The repertoire holds 210,000 or so distinct CDR3 sequences, with more than 15% as singletons. The source material was blood. The source of these receptors is a man aged 50-60 years with Graves' hyperthyroidism.

For the CDR3, the DNA is TGTGCCAGTAGTCTCGGACAAATACGGGATTCACCCCTCCACTTT. Translated, it gives CASSLGQIRDSPLHF. J is TRBJ1-6 and V is TRBV19; D possibly corresponds to TRBD1 (5 bases). Germline loops: CDR1 LNHDA, CDR2 SQIVND (reference sequence). The CDR3 contains 15 residues. Trimming took off 5 bases at V and 8 bases at J, with 16 bases between the two ends.

This clonotype has at least ten counts. This rearrangement joins TRBV20-1 to TRBJ2-2; 8 nucleotides line up with TRBD2. Germline CDR1 reads DFQATT; CDR2 reads SNEGSKA (reference sequence). Germline trimming cut 6 bases from V and 3 bases from J; bases unmatched to any gene: 15. The CDR3 is 17 residues long. CDR3 region: CSARAPSGSGYTGELFF. CDR3 bases: TGCAGTGCCAGGGCCCCTAGCGGGTCAGGGTACACCGGGGAGCTGTTTTTT.

V usage is TRBV4-3 and J usage is TRBJ1-6; no definite D call. The CDR3 extends over 14 amino acids. Trimming cost V 5 bases and J 9 bases, with 14 bases left between them. Germline V gives CDR1 LGHNA, CDR2 YSLEER. CDR3 bases: TGCGCCAGCAGCTGGGGTTCGGGGAGTTCACCCCTCCACTTT. It translates to CASSWGSGSSPLHF.

This chain joins TRBV7-3 and TRBJ2-1; possibly TRBD1 or TRBD2 for D (5 bases each). CDR1 and CDR2 from the germline V gene are SGHTA and FQGTGA. The CDR3 sequence is 18 residues long. Trimming took 2 bases from V and 7 from J, leaving 24 bases between them. CDR3: CASSLDGPRDPGVNEQFF. For the CDR3, the DNA is TGTGCCAGCAGCTTAGACGGCCCCCGGGACCCCGGGGTGAATGAGCAGTTCTTC.

This clonotype was detected only a few times. The V and J genes are TRBV19 and TRBJ2-1; D gene uncertain. Germline loops: CDR1 LNHDA, CDR2 SQIVND (reference sequence). With 5 bases removed from V and 8 bases from J, the gap between germline ends came to 7 bases. CDR3 size: 11 residues. This CDR3 reads CASSLRHEQFF. The CDR3 DNA is TGTGCCAGTAGTCTCCGTCATGAGCAGTTCTTC.

This clonotype was picked up many times. This rearrangement joins TRBV6-1 to TRBJ1-6; a weak D match, TRBD1 (6 bases). V lost 5 bases, J lost 6 bases, and 14 bases lay in between. Per germline, CDR1 MNHNS and CDR2 SASEGT. The CDR3 covers 15 residues. The CDR3 spells CASSTTDSLNSPLHF. CDR3 nucleotide sequence: TGTGCCAGCAGTACTACGGACAGCCTTAATTCACCCCTCCACTTT.

Many counts were recorded for this clonotype. The chain carries TRBV3-1 and TRBJ1-1; D unclear. The germline CDR1 and CDR2 sequences are LGHDT and YNNKEL (reference sequence). The CDR3 runs to 13 residues. Trimming took 1 base from V and 9 from J, leaving 12 bases between them. The CDR3 DNA reads TGTGCCAGCAGCCAAGGACCACGGAGCAAAGCTTTCTTT. Its translation is CASSQGPRSKAFF.

The table lists this clonotype with many counts. The chain is built from TRBV3-1 and TRBJ2-3, with D perhaps being TRBD1 or TRBD2 (5 bases each). The CDR3 totals 14 residues. The V end was cut by 4 bases, the J end by 8 bases, with 16 bases between. Per the germline V gene, CDR1 is LGHDT and CDR2 is YNNKEL (reference sequence). The DNA for the CDR3 is TGTGCCAGCAGCCCCCGACGGTATGGGGGTACGCAGTATTTT. Translation gives CASSPRRYGGTQYF.

This clonotype was seen repeatedly, ten times or more. The rearrangement links TRBV28 to TRBJ1-1; 7 bases map to TRBD1. V dropped 2 bases and J dropped 14; count of bases not matched to a gene: 8. The CDR3 spans 12 residues. The V gene's germline CDR1 is MDHEN and CDR2 SYDVKM. DNA for the CDR3: TGTGCCAGCAGTTTAAGGGACAGCCAGAGGTTCTTT. Encoded protein: CASSLRDSQRFF. Full variable domain (remainder filled in from reference TRBV28 and TRBJ1-1): DVKVTQSSRYLVKRTGEKVFLECVQDMDHENMFWYRQDPGLGLRLIYFSYDVKMKEKGDIPEGYSVSREKKERFSLILESASTNQTSMYLCASSLRDSQRFFGQGTRLTVV.

This clonotype was detected a few times. V gene TRBV5-1 combines with J gene TRBJ2-3; D is possibly TRBD1 (5 bases). The CDR3 is 17 residues long. Per the germline V gene, CDR1 is SGHRS and CDR2 is YFSETQ. The V and J ends lost 0 bases and 1 base respectively, with 15 bases between them. CDR3 region: CASSLEPRAIGTDTQYF. In DNA, the CDR3 is TGCGCCAGCAGCTTGGAACCCAGGGCAATTGGCACAGATACGCAGTATTTT. Full variable domain (outside the CDR3, taken from reference TRBV5-1 and TRBJ2-3): KAGVTQTPRYLIKTRGQQVTLSCSPISGHRSVSWYQQTPGQGLQFLFEYFSETQRNKGNFPGRFSGRQFSNSRSEMNVSTLELGDSALYLCASSLEPRAIGTDTQYFGPGTRLTVL.

V is TRBV7-9 and J is TRBJ1-2, with D tentatively TRBD1 (5 bases). CDR1 is SEHNR and CDR2 is FQNEAQ in the germline V gene (reference sequence). This CDR3 has 14 residues. V lost 5 bases and J 8 bases, leaving 18 bases between the germline ends. The CDR3 DNA is TGTGCCAGCAGCAACCGACGGGGGGGTCACGGCTACACCTTC. Encoded protein: CASSNRRGGHGYTF.

The chain is built from TRBV6-2 or TRBV6-3 and TRBJ2-1; TRBD1 aligns across 7 bases. The CDR3 totals 18 residues. Losses at the gene ends were 4 bases for V and 0 bases for J; bases not matched to a gene: 12. The germline V gene encodes CDR1 MNHEY and CDR2 SVGEGT. CDR3 protein: CASSSLGRQGRSYNEQFF. The CDR3 DNA is TGTGCCAGCAGTTCCCTGGGGCGACAGGGACGCTCCTACAATGAGCAGTTCTTC.

The table lists this clonotype with many counts. This sequence joins TRBV6-5 and TRBJ2-5; D might be TRBD2 (7 bases). V was trimmed by 0 bases and J by 4 bases, leaving 15 bases between them. Germline loops: CDR1 MNHEY, CDR2 SVGAGI. The CDR3 runs 16 residues. CDR3 in amino acids: CASSYSSVGGAETQYF. The DNA for the CDR3 is TGTGCCAGCAGTTACTCGAGTGTGGGGGGGGCAGAGACCCAGTACTTC.

Turning to this clonotype: A read error may produce the germline difference seen at one junction end. The rearrangement uses TRBV20-1 and TRBJ1-1, with 9 bases matching TRBD1. In germline, CDR1 is DFQATT, CDR2 SNEGSKA (reference sequence). The CDR3 has 16 residues. The CDR3 bases are TGCGGTGCTAGAAGGTGGGACAGGGTAAGGTTCACTGAAGCTTTCTTT. Translated, it gives CGARRWDRVRFTEAFF.

This clonotype was detected once. This sequence joins TRBV20-1 and TRBJ2-1; possible D gene TRBD2, 7 bases. Trimming pared 3 bases from V and 3 bases from J, leaving 21 bases between. CDR3 length: 17 amino acids. The germline V gene has CDR1 DFQATT and CDR2 SNEGSKA (reference sequence). The CDR3 protein is CSASSFTGEGGYNEQFF. The CDR3 DNA is TGCAGTGCTAGTTCCTTTACCGGGGAGGGGGGCTACAATGAGCAGTTCTTC.

The table lists this clonotype with many counts. This sequence joins TRBV18 and TRBJ2-3; D not certain. Trimming took off 2 bases at V and 3 bases at J, with 12 bases between the two ends. CDR1 and CDR2 (germline): KGHSH, LQKENI. This CDR3 is built from 15 residues. CDR3 in amino acids: CASSPSGSATDTQYF. The CDR3 coding sequence is TGTGCCAGCTCACCATCTGGTTCAGCGACAGATACGCAGTATTTT.

V and J are TRBV4-1 and TRBJ2-7; D is unresolved. This CDR3 spans 15 amino acids. The germline gives CDR1 MGHRA, CDR2 YSYEKL. The ends were cut back, 1 base at V and 1 base at J, with 11 bases in the middle. The CDR3 reads CASSQGVEWSYEQYF. CDR3 coding DNA: TGCGCCAGCAGCCAAGGTGTCGAGTGGTCCTACGAGCAGTACTTC.

There are many counts of this clonotype. This chain uses TRBV7-3 with TRBJ2-3; 10 positions agree with TRBD2. Germline V gene sequence: CDR1 SGHTA, CDR2 FQGTGA. This CDR3 spans 16 amino acids. V lost 0 bases, J lost 0 bases, and 0 bases stayed unmatched. The CDR3 DNA follows: TGTGCCAGCAGCTTAACTAGCGGGGGGAGCACAGATACGCAGTATTTT. Amino acids: CASSLTSGGSTDTQYF.

There are a few counts of this clonotype. The chain couples TRBV7-9 to TRBJ2-7, with D unclear. V lost 2 bases and J lost 6, with 11 bases in between. CDR1 and CDR2 from the germline V gene are SEHNR and FQNEAQ (reference sequence). The CDR3 sequence is 13 residues long. The CDR3 reads CASSLYYYGEQYF. The CDR3 DNA is TGTGCCAGCAGCTTATATTACTACGGCGAGCAGTACTTC.

This chain joins TRBV6-1 and TRBJ1-2; D is perhaps TRBD1 (5 bases). The CDR3 has 13 amino acids. With 6 bases removed from V and 6 bases from J, the gap between germline ends came to 14 bases. Germline lookup yields CDR1 MNHNS and CDR2 SASEGT. The DNA for the CDR3 is TGTGCCAGCAGGGCCACGGGGGGGAATGGCTACACCTTC. This sequence encodes CASRATGGNGYTF.

V gene TRBV6-4 combines with J gene TRBJ2-7; maybe TRBD1 (6 bases). V lost 10 bases and J lost 3, with 16 bases in between. Germline CDR1 is MRHNA and CDR2 is SNTAGT. CDR3 size: 13 residues. The CDR3 here is CAIANRVGYEQYF. For the CDR3, the DNA is TGTGCCATCGCGAACAGGGTCGGCTACGAGCAGTACTTC.

In its sample, this clonotype was seen many times. The rearrangement uses TRBV2 and TRBJ2-2; unclear D gene. Trimming removed 1 base from V and 0 bases from J, with 6 bases in between. Germline-derived CDR1 and CDR2 are SNHLY and FYNNEI. CDR3 length: 15 residues. The CDR3 reads CASSEGQANTGELFF. CDR3 bases: TGTGCCAGCAGTGAAGGGCAGGCGAACACCGGGGAGCTGTTTTTT.

This clonotype was observed a few times. V is TRBV7-2 and J is TRBJ1-5; TRBD1 matches at 9 bases. The germline CDR1 and CDR2 sequences are SGHTA and FQGNSA. This CDR3 comprises 15 residues. Trimming took 1 base from V and 4 from J; bases not matched to a gene: 2. The CDR3 region has the DNA TGTGCCAGCAGCTTAGTGGGGACAGGGAATCAGCCCCAGCATTTT. It specifies CASSLVGTGNQPQHF.

CDR3 in amino acids: CASSRTGGLETQYF. The CDR3 region has the DNA TGTGCCAGCTCCCGGACAGGGGGCCTAGAGACCCAGTACTTC. V and J are TRBV7-9 and TRBJ2-5; 11 bases line up with TRBD1. Germline V CDR1 and CDR2: SEHNR, FQNEAQ (reference sequence). CDR3 length: 14 amino acids. V was clipped by 8 bases and J by 4 bases; unmatched bases: 6.

This clonotype was observed a single time. The V gene is TRBV29-1, the J gene TRBJ2-1; 9 nucleotides agree with TRBD2. This CDR3 has 13 residues. Germline assignment: CDR1 SQVTM and CDR2 ANQGSEA. The junction had 7 bases not matched to a gene; V was cut back by 5 bases and J by 8 bases. The CDR3, as DNA: TGCAGCGTTTCGGGACTAGCCGGGTATGAGCAGTTCTTC. This gives the protein CSVSGLAGYEQFF.

This clonotype was counted only a few times. The chain has TRBV2 and TRBJ1-3; 9 bases are shared with TRBD1. V dropped 7 bases and J dropped 2; count of bases not matched to a gene: 6. Germline CDR1 is SNHLY and CDR2 is FYNNEI. This CDR3 region has 15 residues. CDR3 in amino acids: CASTSGTGPGNTIYF. For the CDR3, the DNA is TGTGCCAGCACATCGGGGACAGGGCCTGGAAACACCATATATTTT. The full variable domain, completed using reference TRBV2 and TRBJ1-3, is EPEVTQTPSHQVTQMGQEVILRCVPISNHLYFYWYRQILGQKVEFLVSFYNNEISEKSEIFDDQFSVERPDGSNFTLKIRSTKLEDSAMYFCASTSGTGPGNTIYFGEGSWLTVV.

This clonotype came up many times. J is TRBJ2-3 and V is TRBV5-1; 13 nucleotides align to TRBD2. Trimming cost V 4 bases and J 2 bases; bases outside gene matches: 10. The CDR3 is made up of 18 amino acids. Germline CDR1 reads SGHRS; CDR2 reads YFSETQ. CDR3 DNA sequence: TGCGCCAGCAGCCATCCGGGACTAGCGGGAAGCGCCACAGATACGCAGTATTTT. Protein sequence: CASSHPGLAGSATDTQYF.